Here is one T cell receptor (beta chain) with its context. The specificity of this receptor is unknown. Per-nucleotide qualities are absent, and no much larger clonotype sits a single base away. The data were obtained in a study of blood T cell repertoires in COVID-19 (dated by TCRdb to about 2020). Notes on the research overall: The collaborator samples originated in the United States, Italy and Spain and spanned the acute and convalescent phases of COVID-19. The prospective study material was composed of cDNA or gDNA derived from T cells, B-cell-depleted T cells, or PBMCs. Deeply sampled blood TCRbeta repertoires from subjects exposed to, actively infected with, or recovered from COVID-19 were included in the dataset. The repertoires were made available in a free public database intended to serve as a resource for research on the immune response to SARS-CoV-2. Samples came from the ongoing ImmuneRACE study (first 160 participants) plus 1,254 subjects from 6 global collaborators. The sample metadata nearly always contained a de-identified subject ID, COVID-19 status, age in years and sex. Where HLA class I and class II types were available, the types were taken from metadata supplied by the sample provider, not from assay-based typing.

General findings and caveats noted by the study authors: The amount of clinical and demographic metadata varied by source and participant and was provided uncurated.

Samples from volunteer blood donors who had recovered from COVID-19 were contributed by a second Seattle source. Each collaborating institution followed its own protocols to collect whole blood in K2EDTA tubes. Collaborator samples were shipped for TCRbeta analysis as frozen whole blood, isolated PBMCs, or DNA extracted from either sample type. TCRbeta CDR3 regions were amplified from genomic DNA by means of the immunoSEQ Assay, a bias-controlled multiplex PCR. As for how the authors treated the data: The number of nucleated cells in each sample was estimated from the amplification of reference gene primers within the assay. Sequence reads were collapsed and filtered to measure the absolute abundance of every unique TCRbeta CDR3 rearrangement. Productive Simpson clonality was computed per sample as the square root of Simpson's diversity index over productive rearrangements. Imported from immuneACCESS, the table was reduced by TCRdb to in-frame sequences with V and J called. These copies leave out some clones; in studies compared against another copy, an unresolved V gene accounts for under half, and the cause of the remainder is not known. That table furnishes V, J and clone size, whereas the DNA furnished D and trimming. This sample holds about 320,000 clones; about 89% were observed only once. The ten largest clones add up to roughly 6.7% of the sample.

This TCR was sampled from a man aged 18 to 35 who had recovered from COVID-19. Sequencing was carried out using peripheral blood.

The sequence in DNA is TGTGCCAGCAGCGTAGAGGGTAGCGGGGCCCTCTACAATGAGCAGTTCTTC. Translation gives CASSVEGSGALYNEQFF. The chain couples TRBV9 to TRBJ2-1, with 8 central nucleotides matching TRBD2. CDR1 and CDR2 were assigned from the germline V gene as SGDLS and YYNGEE. Germline trimming amounts to 0 bases on V and 3 bases on J, with 8 as the count of junction bases outside the gene matches. The CDR3 goes from the cysteine to the phenylalanine over 17 residues. Only the CDR3 part of the read is kept: 51 bases, read in frame from the first base.